This TCR beta chain originates from a study of OX40 agonist ivuxolimab in advanced cancers. About the study: The study treated patients with ivuxolimab, an agonistic anti-OX40 (CD134) antibody. The study, taken as a whole, reports: The specificity for antigen of the expanded peripheral T cells was not determined. Compared with CD4+, CD8+ T cells on average had more expanded clones.

Assay: immunoSEQ multiplex PCR; the TCRdb copy retains only in-frame clones and omits some. The data contain about 75,000 clones, 86% of them singletons. As for this clone: What it recognizes is unknown. A read error may produce the germline difference seen at one junction end.

Exclusion applied to patients with autoimmune disease history or systemic immunosuppression. The CDR3 is made up of 13 amino acids. Looked up from germline, CDR1 is SGHTA and CDR2 is FQGTGA. The chain combines TRBV7-3 with TRBJ2-2; D not resolved. The sequence came from an adult with an advanced solid tumor such as melanoma, head and neck, liver or kidney cancer. The input for sequencing was CD4+ or CD8+ T cells sorted from blood, taken in a trial of the OX40 agonist ivuxolimab. This CDR3 is CASSITPSGELFF. In nucleotides, the CDR3 is TGTGCCAGCAGCATAACTCCGTCGGGGGAGCTGTTTTTT.